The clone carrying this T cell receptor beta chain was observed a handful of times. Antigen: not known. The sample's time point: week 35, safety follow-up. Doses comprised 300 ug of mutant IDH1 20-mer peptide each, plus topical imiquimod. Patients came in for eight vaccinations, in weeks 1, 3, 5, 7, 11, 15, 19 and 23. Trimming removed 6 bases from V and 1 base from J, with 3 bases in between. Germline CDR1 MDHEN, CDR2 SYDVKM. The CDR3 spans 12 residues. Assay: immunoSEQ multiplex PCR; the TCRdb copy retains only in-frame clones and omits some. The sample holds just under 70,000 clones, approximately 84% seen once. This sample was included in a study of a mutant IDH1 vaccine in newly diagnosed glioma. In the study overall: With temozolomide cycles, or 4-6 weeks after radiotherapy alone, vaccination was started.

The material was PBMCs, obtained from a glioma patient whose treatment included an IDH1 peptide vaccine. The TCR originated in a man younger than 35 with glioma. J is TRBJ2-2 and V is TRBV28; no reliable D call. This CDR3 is CASSLNTGELFF. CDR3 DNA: TGTGCCAGCAGCCTGAACACCGGGGAGCTGTTTTTT.